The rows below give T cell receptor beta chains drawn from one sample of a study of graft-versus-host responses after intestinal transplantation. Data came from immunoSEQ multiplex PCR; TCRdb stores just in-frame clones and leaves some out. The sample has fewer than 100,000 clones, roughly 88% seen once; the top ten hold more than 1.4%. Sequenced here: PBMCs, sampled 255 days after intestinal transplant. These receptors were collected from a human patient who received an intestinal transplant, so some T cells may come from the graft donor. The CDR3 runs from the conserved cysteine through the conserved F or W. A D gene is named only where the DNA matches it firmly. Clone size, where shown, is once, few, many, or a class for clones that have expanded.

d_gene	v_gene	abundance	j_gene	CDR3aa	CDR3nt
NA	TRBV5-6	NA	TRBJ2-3	CASSLAIRGMTDTQYF	TGTGCCAGCAGCTTGGCTATTCGGGGCATGACAGATACGCAGTATTTT
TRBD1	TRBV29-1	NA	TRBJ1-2	CSPRDRGRGYTF	TGCAGCCCCAGGGACAGGGGCCGTGGCTACACCTTC
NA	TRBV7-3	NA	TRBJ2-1	CASSLNGVEVYNEQFF	TGTGCCAGCAGCTTAAATGGGGTCGAGGTATACAATGAGCAGTTCTTC
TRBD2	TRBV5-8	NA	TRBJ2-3	CASSSTTSGRPHTQYF	TGTGCCAGCAGCTCTACTACTAGCGGGAGGCCACATACGCAGTATTTT
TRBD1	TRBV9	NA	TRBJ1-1	CASSVEGAVGANTEAFF	TGTGCCAGCAGCGTAGAGGGGGCCGTTGGGGCGAACACTGAAGCTTTCTTT
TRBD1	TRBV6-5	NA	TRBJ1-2	CATLSGTAYLYTF	TGTGCCACCCTATCTGGGACAGCATACCTCTACACCTTC
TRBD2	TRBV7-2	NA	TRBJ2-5	CASSLGFRLAGGTQYF	TGTGCCAGCAGCTTAGGTTTTAGGCTAGCGGGAGGAACCCAGTACTTC
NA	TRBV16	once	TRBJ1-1	CASSQSGQAFMNTEAFF	TGTGCCAGCAGCCAATCGGGGCAGGCTTTCATGAACACTGAAGCTTTCTTT
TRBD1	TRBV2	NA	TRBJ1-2	CASSLATGESYGYTF	TGTGCCAGCAGTTTAGCAACAGGGGAATCCTATGGCTACACCTTC
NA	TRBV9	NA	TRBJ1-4	CASSPSNEKLFF	TGTGCCAGCAGCCCTTCGAATGAAAAACTGTTTTTT
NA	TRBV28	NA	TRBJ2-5	CASSFQGGPETQYF	TGTGCCAGCAGTTTTCAAGGAGGGCCAGAGACCCAGTACTTC
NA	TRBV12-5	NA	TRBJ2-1	CASGSQYNEQFF	TGTGCTAGTGGTTCACAATATAATGAGCAGTTCTTC
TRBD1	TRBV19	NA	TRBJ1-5	CASLGQGYQPQHF	TGTGCCAGTCTAGGACAGGGCTATCAGCCCCAGCATTTT
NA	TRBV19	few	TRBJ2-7	CASSIVGSSYEQYF	TGTGCCAGTAGTATAGTTGGCAGCTCCTACGAGCAGTACTTC
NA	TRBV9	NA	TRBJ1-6	CASSVVGDNSPLHF	TGTGCCAGCAGCGTAGTAGGGGATAATTCACCCCTCCACTTT
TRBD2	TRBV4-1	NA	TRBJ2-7	CASSQTSGSGYEQYF	TGCGCCAGCAGCCAAACTAGCGGGAGTGGGTACGAGCAGTACTTC
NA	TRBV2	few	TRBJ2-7	CASSGGLAESSYEQYF	TGTGCCAGCAGTGGGGGCTTAGCGGAGAGCTCCTACGAGCAGTACTTC
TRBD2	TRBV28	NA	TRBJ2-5	CASSNGLAGGWDQETQYF	TGTGCCAGCAGCAACGGACTAGCGGGGGGGTGGGATCAAGAGACCCAGTACTTC
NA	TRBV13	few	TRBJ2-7	CASSPRGIMPYEQYF	TGTGCCAGCAGCCCCCGTGGGATTATGCCCTACGAGCAGTACTTC
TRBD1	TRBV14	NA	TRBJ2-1	CASGDSVLNEQFF	TGTGCCAGCGGGGACAGTGTTTTAAATGAGCAGTTCTTC
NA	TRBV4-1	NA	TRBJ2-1	CASSQGPQLNNEQFF	TGCGCCAGCAGCCAAGGGCCCCAGCTTAACAATGAGCAGTTCTTC
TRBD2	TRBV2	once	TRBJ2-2	CASSEDSFSGGHTGELFF	TGTGCCAGCAGTGAAGATTCTTTTAGCGGGGGCCACACCGGGGAGCTGTTTTTT
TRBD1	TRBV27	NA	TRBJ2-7	CATSDPGTGSYEQYF	TGTGCCACCTCTGACCCCGGGACAGGGTCCTACGAGCAGTACTTC
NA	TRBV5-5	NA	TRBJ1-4	CASSLAGGGDEKLFF	TGTGCCAGCAGCTTGGCCGGGGGAGGGGATGAAAAACTGTTTTTT
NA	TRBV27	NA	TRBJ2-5	CASVRGETQYF	TGTGCCAGCGTTAGGGGAGAGACCCAGTACTTC
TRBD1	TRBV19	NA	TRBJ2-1	CASSNLPGGQGGNEQFF	TGTGCCAGTAGTAACCTACCGGGGGGACAGGGGGGAAATGAGCAGTTCTTC
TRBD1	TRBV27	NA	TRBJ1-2	CASSSTGGIGYTF	TGTGCCAGCAGTTCAACAGGGGGCATCGGCTACACCTTC
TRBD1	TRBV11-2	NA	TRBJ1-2	CASSTTGTGYGYTF	TGTGCCAGCAGCACTACCGGGACAGGCTATGGCTACACCTTC
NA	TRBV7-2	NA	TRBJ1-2	CASSPDGGISLLF	TGTGCCAGCAGCCCCGACGGGGGGATTTCCTTGTTGTTC
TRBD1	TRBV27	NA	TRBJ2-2	CASRMGTDTGELFF	TGTGCCAGCAGGATGGGGACAGACACCGGGGAGCTGTTTTTT
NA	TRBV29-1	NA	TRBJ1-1	CSVELPSDEAFF	TGCAGCGTTGAGCTCCCGTCGGACGAAGCTTTCTTT
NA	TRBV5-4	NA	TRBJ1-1	CASSLGVGPSEAFF	TGTGCCAGCAGCTTGGGAGTGGGGCCGAGTGAAGCTTTCTTT
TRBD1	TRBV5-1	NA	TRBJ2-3	CASTPDRVDTQYF	TGCGCCAGCACTCCCGACAGGGTAGATACGCAGTATTTT
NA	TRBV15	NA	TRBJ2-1	CATGIAAWGEQFF	TGTGCCACCGGTATAGCGGCTTGGGGTGAGCAGTTCTTC
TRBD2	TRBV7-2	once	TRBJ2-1	CASSLEAGAWQFF	TGTGCCAGCAGCTTAGAAGCGGGGGCGTGGCAGTTCTTC
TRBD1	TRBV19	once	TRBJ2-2	CASSRDPGTGYTGELFF	TGTGCCAGTAGCCGCGATCCCGGGACAGGATACACCGGGGAGCTGTTTTTT
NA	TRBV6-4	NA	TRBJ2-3	CASSKKDTQYF	TGTGCCAGCAGTAAGAAGGATACGCAGTATTTT
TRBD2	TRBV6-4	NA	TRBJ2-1	CASSDVAGGYNEQFF	TGTGCCAGCAGTGACGTGGCGGGGGGCTACAATGAGCAGTTCTTC
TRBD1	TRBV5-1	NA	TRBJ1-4	CASSWGQGREKLFF	TGCGCCAGCAGCTGGGGACAGGGTCGTGAAAAACTGTTTTTT
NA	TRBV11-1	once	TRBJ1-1	CASSLGTGRGTEAFF	TGTGCCAGCAGCTTAGGTACGGGACGAGGAACTGAAGCTTTCTTT
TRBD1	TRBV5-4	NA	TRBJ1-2	CASSSRDQGGGYTF	TGTGCCAGCAGCTCACGTGACCAGGGGGGAGGCTACACCTTC
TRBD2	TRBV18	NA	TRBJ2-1	CASSSQRGGGYNEQFF	TGTGCCAGCTCATCTCAGCGGGGGGGCGGATACAATGAGCAGTTCTTC